The next 8 T cell receptor beta chains were all read from a single sample in a study of T-cell memory formation after mild COVID-19. TCRdb ran MiXCR on the 5' RACE reads and lists one entry per CDR3 protein. Of about 340,000 distinct CDR3 sequences listed, roughly 13% are singletons. The sample comprised PBMCs or a T cell subset sorted from them (not recorded which). The receptors originated from a man between 18 and 29 years old who had mild COVID-19 (a few samples of this study predate the infection). Cell type and time point are not known.

This clonotype was seen many times. This chain links TRBV5-1 with TRBJ2-2, with 8 positions matching TRBD1. The CDR3 extends over 13 amino acids. Trimming took 5 bases from V and 3 from J; bases not matched to a gene: 0. Looked up from germline, CDR1 is SGHRS and CDR2 is YFSETQ. The CDR3 nucleotides read TGCGCCAGCAGGACAGGGGACACCGGGGAGCTGTTTTTT. Its translation: CASRTGDTGELFF. Filled out from reference TRBV5-1 and TRBJ2-2, the complete variable domain reads KAGVTQTPRYLIKTRGQQVTLSCSPISGHRSVSWYQQTPGQGLQFLFEYFSETQRNKGNFPGRFSGRQFSNSRSEMNVSTLELGDSALYLCASRTGDTGELFFGEGSRLTVL.

The genes are TRBV6-6 and TRBJ1-5; a weak D match, TRBD1 (5 bases). Germline lookup yields CDR1 MNHNY and CDR2 SVGAGI (reference sequence). Trimming removed 8 bases at V and 7 bases at J, with 21 bases between. There are 15 residues in the CDR3. CDR3: CASRKSGAGEQPQHF. The CDR3 nucleotides read TGTGCCAGCCGAAAAAGTGGGGCAGGCGAACAGCCCCAGCATTTT.

This clonotype has only a few counts. V is TRBV7-9 and J is TRBJ2-7; no firm D call. Germline values: CDR1 SEHNR, CDR2 FQNEAQ (reference sequence). This CDR3 region has 12 residues. The ends were cut back, 4 bases at V and 6 bases at J, with 10 bases in the middle. The CDR3 sequence: CASSSEKGEQYV. The CDR3 bases are TGTGCCAGCAGCTCAGAGAAGGGCGAGCAGTACGTC.

The chain is built from TRBV7-9 and TRBJ1-1; D not certain. CDR3 size: 14 residues. Looked up from germline, CDR1 is SEHNR and CDR2 is FQNEAQ (reference sequence). Trimming removed 7 bases at V and 8 bases at J, with 20 bases between. The CDR3 spells CASIQTGLGREAFF. The CDR3 nucleotides read TGTGCCAGCATCCAAACGGGGTTAGGCAGGGAAGCTTTCTTT.

This clonotype appeared a few times. The rearrangement joins TRBV4-1 to TRBJ2-1; maybe TRBD2 (5 bases). The CDR3 is 14 residues long. The V end was cut by 0 bases, the J end by 8 bases, with 11 bases between. The V gene's germline CDR1 is MGHRA and CDR2 YSYEKL. The CDR3 DNA sequence: TGCGCCAGCAGCCAAGATGGGCGGGTTGATGAGCAGTTCTTC. It translates to CASSQDGRVDEQFF.

This chain joins TRBV6-5 and TRBJ1-2, with a possible D match to TRBD1 (6 bases). The V end was cut by 5 bases, the J end by 7 bases, with 14 bases between. CDR1 MNHEY and CDR2 SVGAGI come from the germline V gene. The CDR3 loop spans 13 amino acids. This CDR3 is CASSPWGAGGYTF. CDR3 sequence (DNA): TGTGCCAGCAGTCCCTGGGGGGCGGGTGGCTACACCTTC.

The chain employs TRBV7-6 and TRBJ2-7; 8 nucleotides align to TRBD2. Unmatched junction bases numbered 10, after V lost 2 bases and J lost 7 bases. The CDR3 is made up of 15 amino acids. Germline CDR1 reads SGHVS; CDR2 reads FNYEAQ. This CDR3 is CASSLLGGAPGEQYF. The CDR3 nucleotides are TGTGCCAGCAGCTTACTCGGGGGGGCCCCTGGGGAGCAGTACTTC.

This clonotype was detected only a few times. The rearrangement uses TRBV7-6 and TRBJ2-1; 9 positions match TRBD1. The CDR3 totals 15 residues. V shed 3 bases and J 5 bases; nucleotides not matched to a gene: 5. Germline-derived CDR1 and CDR2 are SGHVS and FNYEAQ. The CDR3 DNA is TGTGCCAGCAGCTTCAGGACAGGGGACGACAATGAGCAGTTCTTC. As protein: CASSFRTGDDNEQFF.